The 32 T cell receptor beta chains presented below share a single source sample, sequenced in a study of cytomegalovirus exposure and HLA in healthy donors. Primers: 60 Vbeta forward and 13 Jbeta reverse. Clones were sequenced by immunoSEQ multiplex PCR, and TCRdb holds only the in-frame ones, with some missing. This table holds around 180,000 clones, roughly 84% found once. The specimen was PBMCs. Receptors were obtained from a girl under three years old in good health and CMV-seronegative.

The J gene is TRBJ2-7, the V gene TRBV19; 9 bases are shared with TRBD1. This CDR3 spans 15 amino acids. Looked up from germline, CDR1 is LNHDA and CDR2 is SQIVND (reference sequence). V lost 3 bases to trimming and J lost 4 bases; unmatched junction nucleotides: 7. The CDR3, as DNA: TGTGCCAGTAGTATCAGCGGGACAGGGATATACGAGCAGTACTTC. The encoded protein is CASSISGTGIYEQYF.

The rearrangement links TRBV2 to TRBJ2-2, with 9 nucleotides matching TRBD1. The germline CDR1 and CDR2 sequences are SNHLY and FYNNEI. The CDR3 is 13 residues long. The J segment lost 4 bases and the V segment lost 10 bases, leaving 4 bases of the junction unmatched. The CDR3, as DNA: TGTGCCACGGGGGACAGGGTCACCGGGGAGCTGTTTTTT. Protein: CATGDRVTGELFF.

This sequence joins TRBV19 and TRBJ2-5, with 8 positions matching TRBD2. The V gene end was trimmed by 8 bases and the J gene end by 2 bases; junction bases not matched to a gene: 13. Germline CDR1 is LNHDA and CDR2 is SQIVND (reference sequence). The length of the CDR3 is 16 residues. The CDR3 DNA reads as TGTGCCAGTCGGGCGGGGGGTTTGGGGGCGCAAGAGACCCAGTACTTC. It is translated as CASRAGGLGAQETQYF. Full variable domain (remainder filled in from reference TRBV19 and TRBJ2-5): DGGITQSPKYLFRKEGQNVTLSCEQNLNHDAMYWYRQDPGQGLRLIYYSQIVNDFQKGDIAEGYSVSREKKESFPLTVTSAQKNPTAFYLCASRAGGLGAQETQYFGPGTRLLVL.

The chain links TRBV27 to TRBJ1-2; 8 bases fit TRBD1. The V gene end was trimmed by 6 bases and the J gene end by 4 bases; junction bases not matched to a gene: 4. The CDR3 extends over 13 amino acids. Germline loops: CDR1 MNHEY, CDR2 SMNVEV (reference sequence). CDR3 protein: CASRPGGFYGYTF. CDR3 in DNA: TGTGCCAGCAGGCCAGGGGGCTTCTATGGCTACACCTTC.

The chain uses TRBV18 and TRBJ1-4; 9 nucleotides align to TRBD1. Germline CDR1 and CDR2: KGHSH and LQKENI. Trimming cost V 2 bases and J 8 bases; bases outside gene matches: 6. CDR3 length: 15 amino acids. As DNA, the CDR3 is TGTGCCAGCTCACCAAAGGACAGGGGCTCCGAAAAACTGTTTTTT. This gives the protein CASSPKDRGSEKLFF. The whole variable domain, remainder taken from reference TRBV18 and TRBJ1-4, is NAGVMQNPRHLVRRRGQEARLRCSPMKGHSHVYWYRQLPEEGLKFMVYLQKENIIDESGMPKERFSAEFPKEGPSILRIQQVVRGDSAAYFCASSPKDRGSEKLFFGSGTQLSVL.

The chain uses TRBV18 and TRBJ1-3; possible D gene TRBD1, 6 bases. Trimming left V 1 base short and J 1 base short, with 11 bases between. Per the germline V gene, CDR1 is KGHSH and CDR2 is LQKENI. This CDR3 contains 16 residues. CDR3 sequence: CASSPLPQGSGNTIYF. The CDR3 region has the DNA TGTGCCAGCTCACCACTACCACAGGGATCTGGAAACACCATATATTTT. Full variable domain (rest looked up from reference TRBV18 and TRBJ1-3): NAGVMQNPRHLVRRRGQEARLRCSPMKGHSHVYWYRQLPEEGLKFMVYLQKENIIDESGMPKERFSAEFPKEGPSILRIQQVVRGDSAAYFCASSPLPQGSGNTIYFGEGSWLTVV.

The gene calls are TRBV18 and TRBJ1-2; TRBD1 aligns across 8 bases. CDR3 size: 17 residues. The germline V gene has CDR1 KGHSH and CDR2 LQKENI. Trimming at V came to 2 bases and at J to 4 bases, leaving 12 bases not matched to a gene. The CDR3 reads CASSPIVGAGGPYGYTF. The CDR3 bases are TGTGCCAGCTCACCAATTGTAGGAGCAGGGGGCCCCTATGGCTACACCTTC.

This chain connects TRBV15 to TRBJ2-7; 10 nucleotides match TRBD2. CDR1 and CDR2 (germline): LNHNV, YYDKDF (reference sequence). This CDR3 region has 19 residues. The V segment lost 0 bases and the J segment 2 bases; nucleotides outside the gene matches: 13. The CDR3 DNA reads TGTGCCACCAGCAGAGAAAAGTCTAGCGGGGGCCAGTGGACCTACGAGCAGTACTTC. Translated: CATSREKSSGGQWTYEQYF.

The chain employs TRBV6-5 and TRBJ2-7; 10 bases line up with TRBD2. The V and J ends lost 0 bases and 1 base, in that order; junction bases with no gene match: 3. This CDR3 is built from 16 residues. Germline-derived CDR1 and CDR2 are MNHEY and SVGAGI. CDR3 residues: CASSYSQLAGSYEQYF. CDR3 sequence (DNA): TGTGCCAGCAGTTACTCACAACTAGCGGGGTCCTACGAGCAGTACTTC.

This clone was seen only a few times. V gene TRBV5-1 combines with J gene TRBJ1-2, with a tentative D call TRBD1 (6 bases). The length of the CDR3 is 14 residues. Deletions cut 0 bases from V and 1 base from J, with 7 bases between. Germline lookup yields CDR1 SGHRS and CDR2 YFSETQ. The CDR3 is CASSLEGVNYGYTF. The CDR3 bases are TGCGCCAGCAGCTTGGAGGGGGTTAACTATGGCTACACCTTC. The whole variable domain, filled in from reference TRBV5-1 and TRBJ1-2, reads KAGVTQTPRYLIKTRGQQVTLSCSPISGHRSVSWYQQTPGQGLQFLFEYFSETQRNKGNFPGRFSGRQFSNSRSEMNVSTLELGDSALYLCASSLEGVNYGYTFGSGTRLTVV.

This clone was counted only a few times. The gene calls are TRBV7-9 and TRBJ1-1, with 7 bases fitting TRBD1. The CDR3 loop spans 17 amino acids. J lost 5 bases, V lost 4 bases, and 16 bases had no gene match. Germline V CDR1 and CDR2: SEHNR, FQNEAQ (reference sequence). DNA of the CDR3: TGTGCCAGCAGCTCGGAAATCCCCGGGTACAGGGGAACTGAAGCTTTCTTT. Protein sequence: CASSSEIPGYRGTEAFF. The full variable domain, its missing parts supplied by reference TRBV7-9 and TRBJ1-1, is DTGVSQNPRHKITKRGQNVTFRCDPISEHNRLYWYRQTLGQGPEFLTYFQNEAQLEKSRLLSDRFSAERPKGSFSTLEIQRTEQGDSAMYLCASSSEIPGYRGTEAFFGQGTRLTVV.

CDR3 DNA: TGTGCCAGCAGTGACGCCCAGGCGGAGACCCAGTACTTC. Translated: CASSDAQAETQYF. This chain uses TRBV2 with TRBJ2-5; D remains ambiguous. Germline CDR1 reads SNHLY; CDR2 reads FYNNEI. V dropped 3 bases and J dropped 5 bases, with 10 bases sitting between them. The CDR3 consists of 13 residues.

This clone was observed once. The chain is built from TRBV7-2 and TRBJ2-1, with a weak D call TRBD2 (6 bases). In germline, CDR1 is SGHTA, CDR2 FQGNSA. V was shortened by 6 bases and J by 14 bases, with 29 bases between the two germline ends. CDR3 length: 16 residues. The CDR3 nucleotides read TGTGCCAGCAGGCGGGTGGCCGGGACTCCTGGCTATGGGGAGTTCTTC. Its protein product is CASRRVAGTPGYGEFF.

This chain uses TRBV7-6 with TRBJ2-7; possibly TRBD2 for D (7 bases). Germline CDR1 and CDR2: SGHVS and FNYEAQ. V dropped 1 base and J dropped 5 bases, with 18 bases sitting between them. CDR3 length: 16 amino acids. The CDR3 loop is CASSLVGGGSVDEQYF. In nucleotides, the CDR3 is TGTGCCAGCAGCTTAGTAGGGGGGGGGAGTGTTGACGAGCAGTACTTC.

The chain uses TRBV6-5 and TRBJ1-5; 7 bases are shared with TRBD1. CDR1 and CDR2 from the germline V gene are MNHEY and SVGAGI. J lost 0 bases, V lost 5 bases, and 4 bases had no gene match. The CDR3 has 15 amino acids. The CDR3 loop reads CASSRTGDSNQPQHF. In nucleotides, the CDR3 is TGTGCCAGCAGTCGGACAGGTGATAGCAATCAGCCCCAGCATTTT.

This clone was seen a few times. The genes are TRBV9 and TRBJ1-6; 10 bases agree with TRBD1. This CDR3 region has 15 residues. CDR1 is SGDLS, CDR2 YYNGEE, per germline. V was clipped by 3 bases and J by 7 bases; unmatched bases: 4. The CDR3 reads CASSEGGQGNSPLHF. In nucleotides, the CDR3 is TGTGCCAGCAGCGAGGGGGGACAGGGGAATTCACCCCTCCACTTT.

The rearrangement uses TRBV5-1 and TRBJ1-4; 10 positions agree with TRBD1. The CDR3 sequence is 15 residues long. Trimming took 6 bases from V and 8 from J; bases not matched to a gene: 10. Germline V gene lookup returns CDR1 SGHRS and CDR2 YFSETQ. For the CDR3, the DNA is TGCGCCAGCAAATTGGCCGGGACAGGGGAAGAAAAACTGTTTTTT. Its protein is CASKLAGTGEEKLFF.

The rearrangement links TRBV27 to TRBJ2-1; 13 bases align to TRBD2. V was pared by 5 bases and J by 6 bases, with 4 bases of the junction left unmatched. The CDR3 runs 15 residues. CDR1 MNHEY and CDR2 SMNVEV come from the germline V gene (reference sequence). The CDR3 here is CASSPGTSGTNEQFF. CDR3 nucleotide sequence: TGTGCCAGCAGTCCCGGGACTAGCGGGACCAATGAGCAGTTCTTC.

The chain employs TRBV7-6 and TRBJ2-7, with 10 bases aligning to TRBD1. This CDR3 comprises 16 residues. The V and J ends lost 2 bases and 2 bases, in that order; junction bases with no gene match: 6. Germline V lookup: CDR1 SGHVS, CDR2 FNYEAQ. This chain's CDR3 is CASSLFSTGGPYEQYF. In DNA, the CDR3 is TGTGCCAGCAGCTTATTCTCGACAGGGGGCCCCTACGAGCAGTACTTC.

DNA for the CDR3: TGTGCCAGCAGCCCCGGGACTAGCGGGAGGGGCTCCTACGAGCAGTACTTC. Residues: CASSPGTSGRGSYEQYF. The chain joins TRBV7-2 to TRBJ2-7; TRBD2 matches 16 bases. Per germline, CDR1 SGHTA and CDR2 FQGNSA. V lost 5 bases to trimming and J lost 0 bases; unmatched junction nucleotides: 4. The CDR3 loop spans 17 amino acids.

This clone was counted between two and nine times. The J gene is TRBJ2-1, the V gene TRBV5-1; 14 positions agree with TRBD2. Germline loops: CDR1 SGHRS, CDR2 YFSETQ. After removal of 3 bases from V and 9 bases from J, the junction contained 2 bases not matched to a gene. CDR3 length: 14 residues. The DNA of the CDR3 is TGCGCCAGCAGCTCTGGGACTAGCGGGAGTGAGCAGTTCTTC. Protein: CASSSGTSGSEQFF. Based on the CDR3 plus reference TRBV5-1 and TRBJ2-1, the full variable domain is KAGVTQTPRYLIKTRGQQVTLSCSPISGHRSVSWYQQTPGQGLQFLFEYFSETQRNKGNFPGRFSGRQFSNSRSEMNVSTLELGDSALYLCASSSGTSGSEQFFGPGTRLTVL.

This clone has a single count. The rearrangement uses TRBV7-2 and TRBJ2-7; TRBD2 matches 7 bases. The trim removed 5 bases at V and 2 bases at J, leaving 9 bases unmatched. This CDR3 region has 15 residues. The germline gives CDR1 SGHTA, CDR2 FQGNSA. CDR3 DNA: TGTGCCAGCAGCCGAAAGGGCGGGGGACCCTACGAGCAGTACTTC. Protein: CASSRKGGGPYEQYF.

This clone was counted a single time. V is TRBV5-1 and J is TRBJ1-2; TRBD1 matches at 8 bases. Germline CDR1 is SGHRS and CDR2 is YFSETQ. V lost 4 bases to trimming and J lost 1 base; unmatched junction nucleotides: 9. The CDR3 covers 16 residues. DNA for the CDR3: TGCGCCAGCAGCCCGACAGGGGCAACGCTTAACTATGGCTACACCTTC. Translated, it gives CASSPTGATLNYGYTF.

The chain is built from TRBV7-9 and TRBJ2-3; 16 bases fit TRBD2. The V segment lost 4 bases and the J segment 5 bases; nucleotides outside the gene matches: 12. There are 19 residues in the CDR3. CDR1 is SEHNR, CDR2 FQNEAQ, per germline (reference sequence). The CDR3 loop is CASSSDGTSGGGTQDTQYF. The CDR3 DNA is TGTGCCAGCAGCTCAGACGGGACTAGCGGGGGGGGAACCCAAGATACGCAGTATTTT.

This clone has only one observation. The chain is built from TRBV7-9 and TRBJ2-7; D is unclear. Germline values: CDR1 SEHNR, CDR2 FQNEAQ (reference sequence). Trimming cost V 6 bases and J 0 bases, with 12 bases left between them. This CDR3 contains 14 residues. CDR3 in DNA: TGTGCCAGCAGTCTAAGTAGTAGCTCCTACGAGCAGTACTTC. Translation: CASSLSSSSYEQYF. The full variable domain, in which reference TRBV7-9 and TRBJ2-7 provide the parts outside the CDR3, is DTGVSQNPRHKITKRGQNVTFRCDPISEHNRLYWYRQTLGQGPEFLTYFQNEAQLEKSRLLSDRFSAERPKGSFSTLEIQRTEQGDSAMYLCASSLSSSSYEQYFGPGTRLTVT.

A single count supports this clone. This chain joins TRBV5-6 and TRBJ1-2; D ambiguous. The CDR3 has 13 residues. The V gene lost 0 bases and the J gene lost 5 bases, with 8 bases spanning the gap. In germline, CDR1 is SGHDT, CDR2 YYEEEE. The CDR3 DNA follows: TGTGCCAGCAGCTTGGGTTGGGCATATGGCTACACCTTC. This gives the protein CASSLGWAYGYTF.

The chain combines TRBV18 with TRBJ1-2; 7 bases are a match to TRBD1. Trimming at V came to 6 bases and at J to 3 bases, leaving 10 bases not matched to a gene. The germline gives CDR1 KGHSH, CDR2 LQKENI. The CDR3 is 15 residues long. CDR3 sequence (DNA): TGTGCCAGCTCGCCAACTACAGGGGTTGACTATGGCTACACCTTC. It codes for CASSPTTGVDYGYTF.

The chain carries TRBV5-5 and TRBJ2-1; 11 bases line up with TRBD2. Trimming cost V 0 bases and J 0 bases; bases outside gene matches: 5. Germline V gene lookup returns CDR1 SGHKS and CDR2 YYEKEE (reference sequence). The CDR3 totals 18 residues. The DNA for the CDR3 is TGTGCCAGCAGCTTGGTGACTAGCGGGGATAGCTCCTACAATGAGCAGTTCTTC. As protein: CASSLVTSGDSSYNEQFF.

The chain uses TRBV5-1 and TRBJ2-3; D possibly corresponds to TRBD2 (5 bases). Trimming took off 4 bases at V and 5 bases at J, with 11 bases between the two ends. CDR1 and CDR2 (germline): SGHRS, YFSETQ. The CDR3 totals 13 residues. The CDR3 loop is CASSMDGIDTQYF. The CDR3 DNA is TGCGCCAGCAGCATGGACGGGATAGATACGCAGTATTTT.

Here the CDR3 reads CASSPRGTKNIQYF. The CDR3 DNA reads TGTGCCAGCAGCCCCCGGGGGACCAAAAACATTCAGTACTTC. V is TRBV14 and J is TRBJ2-4, with D possibly TRBD2 on 6 matching bases. Germline V gene sequence: CDR1 SGHDN, CDR2 FVKESK. Trimming removed 4 bases from V and 2 bases from J, with 9 bases in between. The CDR3 is 14 residues long. Together with reference TRBV14 and TRBJ2-4, the CDR3 gives the full variable domain: EAGVTQFPSHSVIEKGQTVTLRCDPISGHDNLYWYRRVMGKEIKFLLHFVKESKQDESGMPNNRFLAERTGGTYSTLKVQPAELEDSGVYFCASSPRGTKNIQYFGAGTRLSVL.

The rearrangement joins TRBV25-1 to TRBJ2-5, with TRBD1 matching 9 bases. V lost 8 bases, J lost 4 bases, and 2 bases stayed unmatched. This CDR3 is 12 amino acids long. Looked up from germline, CDR1 is MGHDK and CDR2 is SYGVNS. DNA for the CDR3: TGTGCCAGCCGACAGGGGGGAGAGACCCAGTACTTC. Translation gives CASRQGGETQYF.

The rearrangement links TRBV10-3 to TRBJ1-5, with 7 bases lining up with TRBD1. The V gene end was trimmed by 6 bases and the J gene end by 6 bases; junction bases not matched to a gene: 5. From germline, CDR1 is ENHRY and CDR2 SYGVKD. The CDR3 contains 13 residues. CDR3 protein: CAISEGAGQPQHF. CDR3 nucleotides: TGTGCCATCAGCGAGGGGGCAGGTCAGCCCCAGCATTTT.